The 13 T cell receptor beta chains reported below all come from one sample, sequenced in a study of beta chain features in type 1 diabetes. Whole-study findings and limits: Researchers report that Type 1 diabetes patients had moderately but significantly shorter TCRB CDR3s across all four CD4+ subsets.

Every isolated RNA sample was fully reverse transcribed, so sequencing captured expressed TCRB transcripts. Sequenced by immunoSEQ multiplex PCR; TCRdb stores in-frame clones only, minus some. The data contain around 26,000 clones, around 68% of them singletons. For these TCRs, the target antigens are not known. The sequenced material came from stem cell memory CD4+ T cells from blood. These receptors all come from a woman aged 40 to 50 with type 1 diabetes.

This clone was seen only a few times. The rearrangement links TRBV5-1 to TRBJ2-5; unclear D gene. Germline V lookup: CDR1 SGHRS, CDR2 YFSETQ. This CDR3 is built from 11 residues. V dropped 4 bases and J dropped 3 bases, with 4 bases sitting between them. The CDR3 reads CASSVKETQYF. DNA for the CDR3: TGCGCCAGCAGCGTAAAAGAGACCCAGTACTTC.

The V and J genes are TRBV6-1 and TRBJ1-5, with a tentative D call TRBD1 (6 bases). Trimming cost V 2 bases and J 3 bases, with 11 bases left between them. The CDR3 consists of 15 residues. Germline CDR1 is MNHNS and CDR2 is SASEGT. The CDR3 nucleotides read TGTGCCAGCAGTGAAATGGGGGCCTACAATCAGCCCCAGCATTTT. Protein product: CASSEMGAYNQPQHF.

The V call is TRBV5-1, the J call TRBJ2-1, with D tentatively TRBD2 (6 bases). V was clipped by 2 bases and J by 6 bases, with 6 bases between them. The germline V gene has CDR1 SGHRS and CDR2 YFSETQ. The CDR3 covers 12 residues. The CDR3 nucleotides are TGCGCCAGCAGCTTCGGGGGCAATGAGCAGTTCTTC. This encodes CASSFGGNEQFF.

The chain has TRBV5-1 and TRBJ1-5, with D uncertain. The CDR3 has 15 residues. Looked up from germline, CDR1 is SGHRS and CDR2 is YFSETQ. V gave up 0 bases and J gave up 6 bases, with 13 bases separating them. The CDR3 here is CASSLDTGGGQPQHF. The CDR3 DNA follows: TGCGCCAGCAGCTTGGACACCGGAGGCGGTCAGCCCCAGCATTTT.

The table lists this clone with a count of one. This sequence joins TRBV5-1 and TRBJ2-3; 13 bases are a match to TRBD2. J lost 5 bases, V lost 4 bases, and 13 bases had no gene match. The V gene's germline CDR1 is SGHRS and CDR2 YFSETQ. CDR3 size: 18 residues. The CDR3 DNA reads as TGCGCCAGCAGCGGCGGACTAGCGGGAGTAGGGGGGAAAGATACGCAGTATTTT. Translating gives CASSGGLAGVGGKDTQYF.

There are a few counts of this clone. The V and J genes are TRBV9 and TRBJ2-7; perhaps TRBD2 as D (6 bases). This CDR3 region has 16 residues. V was cut by 2 bases and J by 7 bases, with 22 bases left in between. Germline V gene data show CDR1 as SGDLS and CDR2 as YYNGEE. This chain's CDR3 is CASSVVRDSVWEEQYF. As DNA, the CDR3 is TGTGCCAGCAGCGTTGTCCGGGACTCCGTATGGGAAGAGCAGTACTTC.

In this sample, this clone turned up a few times. The chain recombines TRBV18 with TRBJ1-4; 9 nucleotides match TRBD1. The CDR3 has 13 residues. After removal of 9 bases from V and 6 bases from J, the junction contained 5 bases not matched to a gene. The germline V gene encodes CDR1 KGHSH and CDR2 LQKENI. This CDR3 is CASSDRGDEKLFF. The CDR3 DNA follows: TGTGCCAGTTCCGACAGGGGGGATGAAAAACTGTTTTTT. Combining the CDR3 with reference TRBV18 and TRBJ1-4 gives the whole variable domain NAGVMQNPRHLVRRRGQEARLRCSPMKGHSHVYWYRQLPEEGLKFMVYLQKENIIDESGMPKERFSAEFPKEGPSILRIQQVVRGDSAAYFCASSDRGDEKLFFGSGTQLSVL.

The CDR3 here is CASHPSGGSSIQYF. CDR3 nucleotides: TGTGCCAGCCACCCTTCAGGGGGCTCGAGCATTCAGTACTTC. This chain connects TRBV6-5 to TRBJ2-4; 8 bases are shared with TRBD1. Germline V gene data show CDR1 as MNHEY and CDR2 as SVGAGI. V lost 8 bases to trimming and J lost 9 bases; unmatched junction nucleotides: 12. The CDR3 extends over 14 amino acids.

The sample holds a few counts of this clone. V gene TRBV29-1 combines with J gene TRBJ2-1, with TRBD1 matching 10 bases. CDR1 is SQVTM, CDR2 ANQGSEA, per germline. The CDR3 runs 14 residues. V dropped 4 bases and J dropped 8; count of bases not matched to a gene: 8. CDR3 sequence: CSVGGDRGSDEQFF. The CDR3 coding sequence is TGCAGCGTTGGCGGGGACAGGGGCTCGGATGAGCAGTTCTTC.

The chain couples TRBV6-5 to TRBJ2-1; 9 bases are a match to TRBD2. The length of the CDR3 is 15 residues. The germline CDR1 and CDR2 sequences are MNHEY and SVGAGI. Losses at the gene ends were 7 bases for V and 8 bases for J; bases not matched to a gene: 12. The CDR3 bases are TGTGCCAGCACCAATAGCGGGAGAGGCCCCCATGAGCAGTTCTTC. This encodes CASTNSGRGPHEQFF.

The gene calls are TRBV4-3 and TRBJ1-1, with 7 bases fitting TRBD1. V lost 4 bases to trimming and J lost 11 bases; unmatched junction nucleotides: 7. Germline V gene data show CDR1 as LGHNA and CDR2 as YSLEER. The CDR3 sequence is 12 residues long. In DNA form, the CDR3 reads TGCGCCAGCAGCCCCACAGGGGAAAATGCTTTCTTT. It codes for CASSPTGENAFF.

V and J are TRBV5-1 and TRBJ2-7; no clear D. Germline V CDR1 and CDR2: SGHRS, YFSETQ. The V and J ends lost 0 bases and 7 bases respectively, with 14 bases between them. The CDR3 has 14 residues. The CDR3 bases are TGCGCCAGCAGCTTGGCCCCTCAGATGTGGGAGCAGTACTTC. Translating it yields CASSLAPQMWEQYF.

This clone appeared a few times. The chain uses TRBV4-1 and TRBJ1-3, with D tentatively TRBD1 (5 bases). Trimming cost V 0 bases and J 1 base, with 10 bases left between them. This CDR3 contains 16 residues. CDR1 MGHRA and CDR2 YSYEKL come from the germline V gene. CDR3 coding DNA: TGCGCCAGCAGCCAAGATGGGCAGGGATCTGGAAACACCATATATTTT. Protein product: CASSQDGQGSGNTIYF.